These 30 T cell receptor beta chains came from one sample sequenced in a study of human T cells and chemical hapten exposure. Time point of the sample: patch test 1, 2 weeks after DPC sensitization. Indicated treatment: therapeutic diphenylcyclopropenone sensitization with weekly scalp DPC. Each CDR3 protein gets one entry after TCRdb re-called the RACE reads with MiXCR. The sample consists of 70,000 to 100,000 distinct CDR3 sequences, 7% to 8% of them appearing once. This specimen consisted of whole blood, obtained in connection with sensitization to the hapten diphenylcyclopropenone (DPC). These TCRs come from a woman in her twenties or thirties with alopecia areata. Some clones in this sample may be carry-over from other donors' samples.

The J gene is TRBJ1-5, the V gene TRBV15; D unresolved. Per germline, CDR1 LNHNV and CDR2 YYDKDF (reference sequence). This CDR3 has 16 amino acids. Trimming took off 0 bases at V and 0 bases at J, with 9 bases between the two ends. DNA of the CDR3: TGTGCCACCAGCAGAGACAGGCTCTATAGCAATCAGCCCCAGCATTTT. Amino acid sequence: CATSRDRLYSNQPQHF.

The table lists this clonotype with a few counts. The chain links TRBV3-1 to TRBJ1-1; 10 nucleotides match TRBD1. The CDR3 consists of 15 residues. J lost 3 bases, V lost 3 bases, and 4 bases had no gene match. Germline V CDR1 and CDR2: LGHDT, YNNKEL (reference sequence). For the CDR3, the DNA is TGTGCCAGCAGCCACTCCGGGACAGGGGACACTGAAGCTTTCTTT. Its protein is CASSHSGTGDTEAFF. Filled out from reference TRBV3-1 and TRBJ1-1, the complete variable domain reads DTAVSQTPKYLVTQMGNDKSIKCEQNLGHDTMYWYKQDSKKFLKIMFSYNNKELIINETVPNRFSPKSPDKAHLNLHINSLELGDSAVYFCASSHSGTGDTEAFFGQGTRLTVV.

This clonotype appeared many times. J is TRBJ2-7 and V is TRBV12-3 or TRBV12-4; 9 bases line up with TRBD2. This CDR3 is 17 amino acids long. The junction had 19 bases not matched to a gene; V was cut back by 7 bases and J by 6 bases. Here the CDR3 DNA reads TGTGCCAGCATTATTTCGGGATCGCGGGGGGGCCGATCCGAGCAGTACTTC. Translated: CASIISGSRGGRSEQYF.

This clonotype was detected ten times or more. This rearrangement joins TRBV12-3 or TRBV12-4 to TRBJ1-2; D remains ambiguous. This CDR3 spans 14 amino acids. The V gene lost 6 bases and the J gene lost 8 bases, with 19 bases spanning the gap. The CDR3 nucleotides read TGTGCCAGCAGCCCAACATCACCCGTGGGGGGCTACACCTTC. Its translation: CASSPTSPVGGYTF.

This rearrangement joins TRBV12-3 or TRBV12-4 to TRBJ2-3; 7 nucleotides align to TRBD2. V trimming: 7 bases; J trimming: 2 bases; junction bases outside the gene matches: 12. This CDR3 is 16 amino acids long. The CDR3 nucleotides read TGTGCCAGCACCCTGCTTGGGAGGGCAGACACAGATACGCAGTATTTT. The encoded protein is CASTLLGRADTDTQYF.

At least ten counts were recorded for this clonotype. The rearrangement uses TRBV7-6 and TRBJ2-5, with TRBD2 identical over 12 bases. Unmatched junction bases numbered 4, after V lost 4 bases and J lost 1 base. Germline CDR1 reads SGHVS; CDR2 reads FNYEAQ. The CDR3 totals 16 residues. The CDR3 sequence is CASSYGLAGIQETQYF. In DNA, the CDR3 is TGTGCCAGCAGCTACGGACTAGCGGGGATCCAAGAGACCCAGTACTTC.

Ten or more counts support this clonotype. The chain recombines TRBV7-8 with TRBJ2-3; 10 bases line up with TRBD1. Losses at the gene ends were 1 base for V and 6 bases for J; bases not matched to a gene: 7. Germline values: CDR1 SGHVS, CDR2 FQNEAQ. This CDR3 region has 16 residues. CDR3 sequence (DNA): TGTGCCAGCAGCTTAGTCGGACAGGGGGAGATGGATACGCAGTATTTT. Translated: CASSLVGQGEMDTQYF.

At least ten counts were recorded for this clonotype. The chain recombines TRBV7-9 with TRBJ1-1; no clear D. Between the trimmed V and J ends, which lost 6 bases and 0 bases, there was a span of 8 bases. The CDR3 length is 13 residues. In germline, CDR1 is SEHNR, CDR2 FQNEAQ (reference sequence). CDR3 protein: CASRIQVNTEAFF. DNA of the CDR3: TGTGCCAGCAGGATCCAAGTGAACACTGAAGCTTTCTTT.

V and J are TRBV4-1 and TRBJ2-1, with TRBD1 matching 9 bases. The CDR3 runs 13 residues. In germline, CDR1 is MGHRA, CDR2 YSYEKL. V was clipped by 4 bases and J by 6 bases; unmatched bases: 1. Here the CDR3 reads CASSPGQGNEQFF. CDR3 in DNA: TGCGCCAGCAGCCCGGGACAGGGCAATGAGCAGTTCTTC.

Ten or more counts support this clonotype. This chain uses TRBV29-1 with TRBJ1-1; tentative D call: TRBD1 (5 bases). V was shortened by 4 bases and J by 3 bases, with 21 bases between the two germline ends. Per the germline V gene, CDR1 is SQVTM and CDR2 is ANQGSEA. The CDR3 is 16 residues long. The CDR3 here is CSVAGDGTAVHTEAFF. DNA of the CDR3: TGCAGCGTTGCTGGGGACGGTACAGCGGTACACACTGAAGCTTTCTTT.

This clonotype was seen repeatedly, ten times or more. The CDR3 loop reads CASTRHRTDTQYF. The CDR3 DNA follows: TGTGCCAGCACTAGGCACCGCACAGATACGCAGTATTTT. The chain couples TRBV6-5 to TRBJ2-3; D is unresolved. The CDR3 has 13 amino acids. V was clipped by 7 bases and J by 1 base, with 9 bases between them. Germline V CDR1 and CDR2: MNHEY, SVGAGI.

This clonotype was detected ten times or more. The V gene is TRBV6-2 or TRBV6-3, the J gene TRBJ2-5, with 11 nucleotides matching TRBD1. CDR3 size: 15 residues. Per germline, CDR1 MNHEY and CDR2 SVGEGT. After removal of 2 bases from V and 4 bases from J, the junction contained 3 bases not matched to a gene. The DNA for the CDR3 is TGTGCCAGCAGTTACGCGGGGACAGGGGGAGAGACCCAGTACTTC. It translates to CASSYAGTGGETQYF.

This clonotype turned up a few times. This chain connects TRBV10-2 to TRBJ1-3; D gene ambiguous. V was pared by 8 bases and J by 1 base, with 15 bases between. The CDR3 extends over 15 amino acids. CDR1 is WSHSY and CDR2 is SAAADI in the germline V gene. CDR3 protein: CASWPKERSGNTIYF. The CDR3 nucleotides are TGCGCCAGCTGGCCCAAGGAAAGGTCTGGAAACACCATATATTTT.

This clonotype was seen many times. The V call is TRBV7-9, the J call TRBJ2-7; D is perhaps TRBD1 or TRBD2 (5 bases each). The CDR3 contains 17 residues. From germline, CDR1 is SEHNR and CDR2 FQNEAQ (reference sequence). The germline V and J ends were trimmed by 1 base and 0 bases, with 16 bases remaining between them. This CDR3 is CASSLGGWDVSSYEQYF. CDR3 bases: TGTGCCAGCAGCTTAGGGGGTTGGGACGTAAGCTCCTACGAGCAGTACTTC.

A word on this clonotype: One end of the junction does not line up with germline, which may come from a read error. The chain carries TRBV20-1 and TRBJ2-7; D possibly corresponds to TRBD2 (6 bases). The V gene's germline CDR1 is DFQATT and CDR2 SNEGSKA (reference sequence). CDR3 length equals 14 residues. CDR3 nucleotides: TGCAGTGCGAGAGGGGACTCTTTCTCCTACGAGCAGTACTTC. Residues: CSARGDSFSYEQYF.

Concerning this clonotype itself: This may stem from a read error, because a much larger clone lies one nucleotide away. The chain uses TRBV4-1 and TRBJ2-1; no reliable D call. This CDR3 spans 16 amino acids. V lost 0 bases and J 4 bases, leaving 13 bases between the germline ends. From germline, CDR1 is MGHRA and CDR2 YSYEKL. Here the CDR3 DNA reads TGCGCCAGCAGCCAAGATTCAGTAGGGTGGTACAATGAGCAGTTCTTC. As protein: CASSQDSVGWYNEQFF.

The CDR3 reads CASSELTGRYTEAFF. Written as DNA, the CDR3 is TGTGCCAGCAGTGAATTGACAGGGAGGTACACTGAAGCTTTCTTT. V is TRBV2 and J is TRBJ1-1; 7 bases line up with TRBD1. Germline CDR1 SNHLY, CDR2 FYNNEI. The V gene end was trimmed by 2 bases and the J gene end by 3 bases; junction bases not matched to a gene: 6. The CDR3 extends over 15 amino acids.

The chain couples TRBV2 to TRBJ2-7; D remains ambiguous. Germline V gene lookup returns CDR1 SNHLY and CDR2 FYNNEI. The V gene lost 6 bases and the J gene lost 0 bases, with 9 bases spanning the gap. The CDR3 covers 13 residues. The CDR3 is CASRATNSYEQYF. The CDR3 coding sequence is TGTGCCAGCAGGGCCACGAACTCCTACGAGCAGTACTTC.

This clonotype was found many times. CDR3 sequence: CASSFTGTQPSYEQYF. The CDR3 DNA sequence: TGTGCCAGCTCATTCACCGGGACACAACCCTCCTACGAGCAGTACTTC. The chain couples TRBV18 to TRBJ2-7; TRBD1 might be the D (6 bases). Germline V gene lookup returns CDR1 KGHSH and CDR2 LQKENI. There are 16 residues in the CDR3. V was shortened by 5 bases and J by 0 bases, with 17 bases between the two germline ends. Drawing the rest from reference TRBV18 and TRBJ2-7, the complete variable domain is NAGVMQNPRHLVRRRGQEARLRCSPMKGHSHVYWYRQLPEEGLKFMVYLQKENIIDESGMPKERFSAEFPKEGPSILRIQQVVRGDSAAYFCASSFTGTQPSYEQYFGPGTRLTVT.

This clonotype came up a few times. This sequence joins TRBV19 and TRBJ2-1, with D hard to call. Germline CDR1 LNHDA, CDR2 SQIVND (reference sequence). CDR3 length equals 15 residues. Trimming cost V 3 bases and J 4 bases, with 13 bases left between them. The CDR3 here is CASSITTELYNEQFF. In DNA form, the CDR3 reads TGTGCCAGTAGTATCACGACGGAGCTTTACAATGAGCAGTTCTTC.

In this sample, this clonotype turned up a few times. The gene calls are TRBV12-3 or TRBV12-4 and TRBJ1-4, with D perhaps TRBD1 (6 bases). The CDR3 totals 14 residues. V lost 2 bases and J 6 bases, leaving 10 bases between the germline ends. The CDR3 bases are TGTGCCAGCAGTTTATTGGCAGGGGATGAAAAACTGTTTTTT. It encodes CASSLLAGDEKLFF.

The table lists this clonotype with many counts. The V call is TRBV7-6, the J call TRBJ2-1; the D is unclear. Germline lookup yields CDR1 SGHVS and CDR2 FNYEAQ. The length of the CDR3 is 14 residues. V lost 2 bases, J lost 5 bases, and 10 bases lay in between. The CDR3 nucleotides read TGTGCCAGCAGCTTATTGACAAACAACAATGAGCAGTTCTTC. Protein product: CASSLLTNNNEQFF.

The V and J genes are TRBV29-1 and TRBJ2-5, with D uncertain. The CDR3 runs 12 residues. Germline V CDR1 and CDR2: SQVTM, ANQGSEA. V lost 4 bases and J lost 2, with 8 bases in between. Here the CDR3 DNA reads TGCAGCGTTGCAGTAGGTCAAGAGACCCAGTACTTC. It translates to CSVAVGQETQYF.

This clonotype was seen a few times. The V gene is TRBV11-2, the J gene TRBJ1-1; D is unclear. CDR3 size: 16 residues. Germline CDR1 is SGHAT and CDR2 is FQNNGV. V was clipped by 5 bases and J by 0 bases, with 16 bases between them. The CDR3 loop reads CASSLRSAGMNTEAFF. DNA for the CDR3: TGTGCCAGCAGCCTTCGATCAGCGGGGATGAACACTGAAGCTTTCTTT.

Only a few counts were recorded for this clonotype. This chain joins TRBV23-1 and TRBJ2-2; no clear D gene. TRBV23-1 is treated as an ORF (open reading frame) with a function not yet certain. Trimming cost V 0 bases and J 7 bases, with 9 bases left between them. The CDR3 covers 14 residues. The chain's CDR3 is CASSQSTGRGELFF. The CDR3, as DNA: TGCGCCAGCAGTCAATCGACCGGACGCGGGGAGCTGTTTTTT.

In its sample, this clonotype was seen a few times. V and J are TRBV7-9 and TRBJ1-1, with unresolved D. The CDR3 covers 13 residues. Germline V CDR1 and CDR2: SEHNR, FQNEAQ (reference sequence). Trimming cost V 6 bases and J 1 base, with 9 bases left between them. DNA for the CDR3: TGTGCCAGCAGGAAGACCTCGAACACTGAAGCTTTCTTT. Translated, it gives CASRKTSNTEAFF.

This clonotype showed up many times. The chain links TRBV4-1 to TRBJ1-1; 7 bases are shared with TRBD1. The CDR3 covers 13 residues. Germline CDR1 MGHRA, CDR2 YSYEKL. Losses at the gene ends were 6 bases for V and 6 bases for J; bases not matched to a gene: 7. The CDR3 DNA is TGCGCCAGCAGGAGTAGAGGGGGCTCTGAAGCTTTCTTT. Amino acid sequence: CASRSRGGSEAFF.

In this sample, this clonotype turned up many times. The V gene is TRBV7-9, the J gene TRBJ1-5; 7 positions agree with TRBD1. Germline lookup yields CDR1 SEHNR and CDR2 FQNEAQ (reference sequence). With 5 bases clipped from V and 3 bases from J, the junction kept 7 bases outside the gene matches. The CDR3 loop spans 15 amino acids. The CDR3 loop is CASSTTGALNQPQHF. The CDR3 DNA reads as TGTGCCAGCAGCACTACAGGGGCTCTCAATCAGCCCCAGCATTTT.

This clonotype was seen many times. The chain recombines TRBV20-1 with TRBJ2-7; 7 bases align to TRBD2. J lost 1 base, V lost 4 bases, and 7 bases had no gene match. The germline V gene has CDR1 DFQATT and CDR2 SNEGSKA (reference sequence). The CDR3 consists of 14 residues. CDR3 residues: CSAKTSDPSYEQYF. In DNA form, the CDR3 reads TGCAGTGCTAAAACTAGCGACCCGTCCTACGAGCAGTACTTC.

The table lists this clonotype with many counts. This chain joins TRBV5-5 and TRBJ2-2; D ambiguous. Germline lookup yields CDR1 SGHKS and CDR2 YYEKEE (reference sequence). The CDR3 consists of 14 residues. Trimming took off 4 bases at V and 11 bases at J, with 18 bases between the two ends. The CDR3 DNA follows: TGTGCCAGCAGCCCTGAGGTCCCACCGGTTGAGCTGTTTTTT. It yields the protein CASSPEVPPVELFF.